The next 10 T cell receptor beta chains were all read from a single sample in a study of T cell changes during pregnancy in multiple sclerosis. Only in-frame clones appear in the TCRdb table, and some are missing; sequencing was by immunoSEQ multiplex PCR. Among more than 70,000 clones, roughly 89% were seen once, and the ten largest hold 1.5% to 2%. The source was peripheral blood, collected after pregnancy. These receptors were collected from a female donor in good health, enrolled as a control in a pregnancy study.

The gene calls are TRBV7-6 and TRBJ1-3; no reliable D call. The CDR3 extends over 14 amino acids. Germline CDR1 and CDR2: SGHVS and FNYEAQ. Trimming cost V 1 base and J 0 bases, with 4 bases left between them. The CDR3 DNA follows: TGTGCCAGCAGCTTAGTGAGCTCTGGAAACACCATATATTTT. It encodes CASSLVSSGNTIYF.

This clone was picked up one time. The chain couples TRBV30 to TRBJ1-6; D gene unclear. Germline CDR1 GTSNPN, CDR2 SVGIG (reference sequence). The V and J ends lost 7 bases and 4 bases respectively, with 14 bases between them. This CDR3 spans 14 amino acids. CDR3 protein: CALRKASYNSPLHF. The CDR3 DNA reads TGTGCCTTGAGGAAAGCCTCTTATAATTCACCCCTCCACTTT. The full variable domain, completed using reference TRBV30 and TRBJ1-6, is SQTIHQWPATLVQPVGSPLSLECTVEGTSNPNLYWYRQAAGRGLQLLFYSVGIGQISSEVPQNLSASRPQDRQFILSSKKLLLSDSGFYLCALRKASYNSPLHFGNGTRLTVT.

The V call is TRBV7-8, the J call TRBJ1-1; tentatively, D is TRBD1 (6 bases). The CDR3 is 14 amino acids. V was cut by 4 bases and J by 1 base, with 10 bases left in between. Germline V lookup: CDR1 SGHVS, CDR2 FQNEAQ. As DNA, the CDR3 is TGTGCCAGCAGCTCCGAGACAGGGAACACTGAAGCTTTCTTT. Translated, it gives CASSSETGNTEAFF. The complete variable domain, with remaining parts taken from reference TRBV7-8 and TRBJ1-1, reads GAGVSQSPRYKVAKRGQDVALRCDPISGHVSLFWYQQALGQGPEFLTYFQNEAQLDKSGLPSDRFFAERPEGSVSTLKIQRTQQEDSAVYLCASSSETGNTEAFFGQGTRLTVV.

V is TRBV5-4 and J is TRBJ1-2; 8 bases line up with TRBD1. The V gene's germline CDR1 is SGHNT and CDR2 YYREEE (reference sequence). Trimming took 0 bases from V and 11 from J; bases not matched to a gene: 9. The CDR3 contains 14 residues. Here the CDR3 reads CASSLALTGVRYTF. In DNA form, the CDR3 reads TGTGCCAGCAGCTTGGCCTTGACAGGGGTACGTTACACCTTC.

This clone was recorded only once. The CDR3 is CASPGEGVNTIYF. DNA of the CDR3: TGTGCCAGCCCAGGGGAGGGTGTAAACACCATATATTTT. The J gene is TRBJ1-3, the V gene TRBV2; weak D call: TRBD1 (6 bases). Trimming cost V 8 bases and J 6 bases, with 14 bases left between them. Looked up from germline, CDR1 is SNHLY and CDR2 is FYNNEI. The CDR3 extends over 13 amino acids.

The chain uses TRBV7-2 and TRBJ1-2, with D perhaps matching TRBD1 (5 bases). With 1 base removed from V and 5 bases from J, the gap between germline ends came to 20 bases. This CDR3 comprises 17 residues. Germline-derived CDR1 and CDR2 are SGHTA and FQGNSA. In nucleotides, the CDR3 is TGTGCCAGCAGCTTAGAGCCCAGGGTGAGGCTGAAGTATGGCTACACCTTC. Translated: CASSLEPRVRLKYGYTF.

The chain combines TRBV5-1 with TRBJ2-7; maybe TRBD2 (5 bases). Trimming removed 7 bases at V and 0 bases at J, with 8 bases between. Germline loops: CDR1 SGHRS, CDR2 YFSETQ. The length of the CDR3 is 12 residues. The CDR3, as DNA: TGCGCCAGCGCCGAGGGCTCCTACGAGCAGTACTTC. As protein: CASAEGSYEQYF.

The rearrangement uses TRBV4-3 and TRBJ1-1; TRBD1 might be the D (6 bases). Germline V gives CDR1 LGHNA, CDR2 YSLEER. The CDR3 is 15 residues long. V lost 4 bases and J 3 bases, leaving 15 bases between the germline ends. CDR3 protein: CASSPRLQGYTEAFF. The CDR3 DNA reads TGCGCCAGCAGCCCGCGCCTTCAGGGGTACACTGAAGCTTTCTTT.

The chain couples TRBV11-2 to TRBJ2-2, with D unclear. CDR3 length: 13 residues. V was clipped by 1 base and J by 5 bases, with 5 bases between them. CDR1 SGHAT and CDR2 FQNNGV come from the germline V gene. The CDR3 protein is CASSLAMTGELFF. The DNA of the CDR3 is TGTGCCAGCAGCTTAGCCATGACCGGGGAGCTGTTTTTT.

This CDR3 reads CASSLGIFRTGAYEQYF. DNA of the CDR3: TGTGCCAGCAGTTTAGGGATCTTTAGGACAGGGGCCTACGAGCAGTACTTC. This chain uses TRBV27 with TRBJ2-7, with 9 nucleotides matching TRBD1. Losses at the gene ends were 2 bases for V and 2 bases for J; bases not matched to a gene: 10. Germline lookup yields CDR1 MNHEY and CDR2 SMNVEV (reference sequence). The length of the CDR3 is 17 residues.